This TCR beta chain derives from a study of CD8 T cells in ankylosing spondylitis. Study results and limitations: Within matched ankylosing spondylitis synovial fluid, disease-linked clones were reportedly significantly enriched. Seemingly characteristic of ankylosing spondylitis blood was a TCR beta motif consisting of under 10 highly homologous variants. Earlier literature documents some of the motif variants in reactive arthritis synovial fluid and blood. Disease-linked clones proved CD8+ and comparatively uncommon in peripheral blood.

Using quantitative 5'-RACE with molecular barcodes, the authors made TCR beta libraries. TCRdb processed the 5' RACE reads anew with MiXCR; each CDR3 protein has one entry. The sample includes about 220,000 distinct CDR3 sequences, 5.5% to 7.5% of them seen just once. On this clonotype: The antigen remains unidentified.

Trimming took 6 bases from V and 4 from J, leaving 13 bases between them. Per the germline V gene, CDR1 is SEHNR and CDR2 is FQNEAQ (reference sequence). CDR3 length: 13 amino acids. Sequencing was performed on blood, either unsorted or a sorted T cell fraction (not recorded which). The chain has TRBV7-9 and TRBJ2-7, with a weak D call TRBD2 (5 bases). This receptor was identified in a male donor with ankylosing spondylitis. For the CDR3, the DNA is TGTGCCAGCAGTGCTAGCAGCCGGTACGAGCAGTACTTC. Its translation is CASSASSRYEQYF.